This T cell receptor (beta chain) was recovered during a study of T cells in Graves' hyperthyroidism and ophthalmopathy (dated by TCRdb to about 2019). Background on the whole study: Peripheral blood was sampled at the time of initial diagnosis, prior to any treatment. An independent validation cohort of 18 to 20 hyperthyroidism patients and approximately 17 patients who later progressed to ophthalmopathy tested prospective prediction of ophthalmopathy. After blood sampling, hyperthyroidism patients were treated with methimazole at a starting dose of 30 mg daily, and ophthalmopathy patients were treated with high-dose intravenous methylprednisolone. The roughly 94 discovery patients were randomly divided into training and test sets at a 7:3 ratio. TCR V-J signatures able to tell the groups apart were searched for in a discovery cohort of around 95 patients, of whom around 42 had Graves' ophthalmopathy and around 58 had stable Graves' hyperthyroidism. The paper describes TCR Vbeta CDR3 sequencing of 130 to 150 peripheral blood samples, made up of 43 ophthalmopathy patients, 70 to 75 hyperthyroidism patients and roughly 17 progressor patients. The study also compared thyroid tissue and blood T-cell repertoires from five or six Graves' hyperthyroidism patients. Overall study outcomes, separate from this receptor: Most expanded thyroid clonotypes (frequency above 0.001) were also detected in blood, suggesting blood repertoires may reflect thyroid immune responses. During validation, the model predicted progression to ophthalmopathy a median of around 6 months ahead of onset, with 70.59% sensitivity and almost 75% specificity. Sample size was not statistically predetermined, and investigators were not blinded to group allocation. A model built on a 13 V-J signature distinguished ophthalmopathy from stable hyperthyroidism, reaching roughly 88% sensitivity and 81.08% specificity in cross-validation and 80%/75% in testing.

This clonotype was recorded a few times. Its antigen remains unidentified. The sample holds no much larger clone one base away, and base qualities are not on file. Moderately to severely active disease, a Clinical Activity Score of at least 3, a NOSPECS grade of at least 4, and a duration under 3 months were present in ophthalmopathy patients. Exclusion was applied to patients with uncontrolled infections, other autoimmune diseases, pregnancy or lactation. Clinical symptoms, serum thyroxine and TRAb, thyroid ultrasound, and orbital computed tomography formed the basis for the diagnoses. Ficoll-Paque density gradient centrifugation was used to isolate PBMCs from 8 to 10 ml of fresh peripheral blood. Trizol reagent was used to extract total RNA, and RNA quality was then checked on an Agilent 2100 Bioanalyzer. Counted from cysteine to phenylalanine, this CDR3 has 15 amino acids. Of the read, only the CDR3 DNA is kept; its 45 bases are in frame from base 1. Here V drops 2 bases and J drops 4 bases, and the junction holds 6 bases not matched to any gene. The germline V gene gives CDR1 as MGHRA and CDR2 as YSYEKL.

Amplification of TCR beta CDR3 regions was carried out from RNA transcripts. For the first round of RT-PCR on the TCR CDR3, the HTBI primer set was used together with the Qiagen OneStep RT-PCR kit. Libraries were constructed in a second round of multiplex PCR, after which size selection and purification were performed. Paired-end sequencing of the libraries was performed with 100 bp reads on an Illumina HiSeq2000. In the original analysis: SOAPnuke was used to process the raw data, removing reads that contained adapters or uncalled bases, had a mean Phred below 15, or lacked an exact match to the constant primer or identifier. COPE v1.2.5 was used to merge high-quality paired reads, and clonotypes were defined as unique nucleotide sequences. Clonotypes were aligned to IMGT TRBV, TRBD and TRBJ reference segments using MiTCR v1.1. The analysis was restricted to V-J combinations with a frequency above 0.0001, which together covered around 99% of the repertoires. The TCS score was defined as the ratio of F50 (clonal expansion) to E x V (chaos), calculated using BLOSUM62-based TCRdist between CDR3 peptides within each V-J. Welch's t-statistics and random forest reduced roughly 500 V-J features to 13, which were used in a naive Bayes classifier (R e1071). TCRdb reworked the public reads: Q25 trimming with fastp, MiXCR clone assembly, productive beta chains retained. Here each entry gathers all rows of one CDR3 protein and keeps the most common genes and DNA. These V and J calls originate from TCRdb's pipeline instead of the authors' own analysis. Here the sample has around 600,000 distinct CDR3 sequences; 12% to 15% occur a single time. Roughly 7% of the sample is in the top ten clones.

The chain links TRBV4-1 with TRBJ2-5; 8 bases in the middle match TRBD1. The TCR was taken from a woman aged 18-29 years with Graves' ophthalmopathy. Sequenced sample: blood. The CDR3 sequence is CASSQSGGFRETQYF. The bases are TGCGCCAGCAGCCAATCAGGGGGCTTTAGAGAGACCCAGTACTTC.